This TCR beta chain derives from a study of cytomegalovirus exposure and HLA in healthy donors. Study-level information: A preliminary data release comprised about 85 million unique TCRs obtained from HLA-typed donors. Falling in the Caucasian-associated ancestry cluster were 65% to 90% of a few hundred genotyped donors. The study, taken as a whole, reports: Roughly uniform depth of sequencing across donors was assumed in presence/absence analyses. Among the CMV-associated chains, three were confirmed in vitro as specific for CMV antigens.

Amplification used 60 Vbeta primers and 13 Jbeta primers. This table comes from immunoSEQ multiplex PCR, and its TCRdb copy is limited to in-frame clones, with some not included. The table lists tens of thousands of clones, over 75% of them singletons, with roughly 1.2% in the top ten. Worth noting for this clone: The antigen is not known.

V lost 0 bases and J lost 0, with 7 bases in between. Germline CDR1 is SGDLS and CDR2 is YYNGEE. This CDR3 comprises 14 residues. Sequencing was carried out using PBMCs. The rearrangement uses TRBV9 and TRBJ2-7, with D unresolved. The TCR originated in a girl aged 2-10 years in good health and CMV-seropositive. CDR3 nucleotides: TGTGCCAGCAGCGTAGAGCCAGGCTCCTACGAGCAGTACTTC. This encodes CASSVEPGSYEQYF.